The sequence of this TCR beta chain was determined in a study of tumor-infiltrating lymphocytes in primary liver carcinoma. Co-extracted RNA and DNA came from 20-30 mg of unsorted bulk tissue. Every tumor yielded five separate sampled regions. Germline V gives CDR1 SGHVS, CDR2 FQNEAQ. This CDR3 comprises 14 residues. Comments on this clonotype: Its antigen remains unidentified. Germline and junction disagree at one end, which may indicate a read error.

Study-level findings and limits: Top clones occupying all five tumor regions numbered only about 7-24%.

The authors made TCR beta cDNA from approximately 500 ng total RNA with a constant-region primer. Three rounds of nested multiplex PCR with slightly modified ARM-PCR produced TCR beta libraries. Investigators reported that the first two PCR rounds, at 10 cycles each, used TRBV1-TRBV30 forward primers with a C-beta reverse primer. TCRdb used MiXCR to reprocess the multiplex PCR reads, holding one entry per CDR3 protein. The data contain around 80,000 distinct CDR3 sequences, about three quarters of them seen just once; the ten biggest clones take up roughly a fifth. Input material: liver tumor tissue from sampling region 1. Documented subset: tumor region T1, superior pole. This sequence joins TRBV7-8 and TRBJ2-5; TRBD1 is a possible D gene (6 bases). The sequence derives from a man aged 40-49 years with primary liver carcinoma and hepatitis B virus infection. Written as DNA, the CDR3 is TGTGTCAGCAGCCTGGGGACACCCCAAGAGACCCAGTACTTC. Its protein product is CVSSLGTPQETQYF.